The 12 T cell receptor beta chains in this list originate from one sample, sequenced in a study of blood T cell repertoires in COVID-19. TCRdb's copy holds only in-frame clones and misses some; the assay was immunoSEQ multiplex PCR. The sample shows some 290,000 clones, more than 70% of them seen only once. Source material: peripheral blood. Receptors were obtained from a woman in her twenties or thirties with COVID-19, enrolled during active disease.

The gene calls are TRBV9 and TRBJ1-2; 7 bases are a match to TRBD1. The CDR3 is made up of 15 amino acids. Germline CDR1 is SGDLS and CDR2 is YYNGEE. With 4 bases clipped from V and 1 base from J, the junction kept 7 bases outside the gene matches. Written as DNA, the CDR3 is TGTGCCAGCAGCAGATCAGGGGGTGTTAACTATGGCTACACCTTC. It yields the protein CASSRSGGVNYGYTF.

In DNA form, the CDR3 reads TGTGCCAGCCAAGGGGCAGGGAACACCGGGGAGCTGTTTTTT. This translates into CASQGAGNTGELFF. J is TRBJ2-2 and V is TRBV6-5, with a possible D match to TRBD1 (5 bases). CDR1 is MNHEY and CDR2 is SVGAGI in the germline V gene. The CDR3 covers 14 residues. V was clipped by 8 bases and J by 1 base, with 11 bases between them.

The J gene is TRBJ1-4, the V gene TRBV2, with 9 bases matching TRBD1. The CDR3 has 15 amino acids. Germline V CDR1 and CDR2: SNHLY, FYNNEI. V lost 7 bases to trimming and J lost 10 bases; unmatched junction nucleotides: 13. The CDR3 region has the DNA TGTGCCAGCACGTCCTCGGGACAGGGAAGGGTAAAACTGTTTTTT. The encoded protein is CASTSSGQGRVKLFF.

The rearrangement joins TRBV5-1 to TRBJ1-2; the match to TRBD1 covers 8 bases. The CDR3 is 13 amino acids. V dropped 3 bases and J dropped 7; count of bases not matched to a gene: 5. Germline lookup yields CDR1 SGHRS and CDR2 YFSETQ. The CDR3 DNA follows: TGCGCCAGCAGCTCCCGGGACAGGATTGGCTACACCTTC. Translated, it gives CASSSRDRIGYTF.

J is TRBJ1-4 and V is TRBV10-3; no clear D. Germline assignment: CDR1 ENHRY and CDR2 SYGVKD. The CDR3 length is 16 residues. Trimming pared 2 bases from V and 6 bases from J, leaving 16 bases between. DNA for the CDR3: TGTGCCATCAGTGAGGGGCAGGCCCTACCCTATGAAAAACTGTTTTTT. It specifies CAISEGQALPYEKLFF.

The J gene is TRBJ2-2, the V gene TRBV30; 14 bases agree with TRBD2. This CDR3 is 19 amino acids long. Per the germline V gene, CDR1 is GTSNPN and CDR2 is SVGIG (reference sequence). The J segment lost 3 bases and the V segment lost 4 bases, leaving 13 bases of the junction unmatched. CDR3 bases: TGTGCCTGGATGAGAACCCGAGGACTAGCGGGAGGCGACACCGGGGAGCTGTTTTTT. Protein: CAWMRTRGLAGGDTGELFF. The variable domain in full, with the rest retrieved from reference TRBV30 and TRBJ2-2, is SQTIHQWPATLVQPVGSPLSLECTVEGTSNPNLYWYRQAAGRGLQLLFYSVGIGQISSEVPQNLSASRPQDRQFILSSKKLLLSDSGFYLCAWMRTRGLAGGDTGELFFGEGSRLTVL.

The chain combines TRBV10-2 with TRBJ2-6; weak D call: TRBD1 (6 bases). V was shortened by 10 bases and J by 0 bases, with 25 bases between the two germline ends. The CDR3 has 19 amino acids. In germline, CDR1 is WSHSY, CDR2 SAAADI. For the CDR3, the DNA is TGCGCCATCCTACCCCCTCGGGGACAAACGCTCTCTGGGGCCAACGTCCTGACTTTC. Its translation is CAILPPRGQTLSGANVLTF.

The CDR3 reads CSASWEQTQYF. CDR3 in DNA: TGCAGTGCTAGTTGGGAGCAGACCCAGTACTTC. The chain combines TRBV20-1 with TRBJ2-5; D might be TRBD2 (5 bases). The CDR3 runs 11 residues. Germline V lookup: CDR1 DFQATT, CDR2 SNEGSKA (reference sequence). The ends were cut back, 3 bases at V and 6 bases at J, with 8 bases in the middle.

The rearrangement uses TRBV7-3 and TRBJ2-3; 9 bases align to TRBD2. The CDR3 is made up of 17 amino acids. J was trimmed by 5 bases and V by 5 bases; bases with no gene match: 14. The germline V gene encodes CDR1 SGHTA and CDR2 FQGTGA. The CDR3 DNA reads as TGTGCCAGCAGCCCCAGGGCGGCGGGAGGGCTAGGAGATACGCAGTATTTT. It yields the protein CASSPRAAGGLGDTQYF.

The chain recombines TRBV5-1 with TRBJ2-1; maybe TRBD2 (6 bases). From germline, CDR1 is SGHRS and CDR2 YFSETQ. The CDR3 has 14 amino acids. Trimming cost V 2 bases and J 15 bases, with 21 bases left between them. The CDR3 sequence is CASSLAGSSDPAFF. The CDR3 DNA sequence: TGCGCCAGCAGCTTAGCTGGATCTAGCGACCCAGCGTTCTTC.

This sequence joins TRBV6-5 and TRBJ2-5; D call uncertain. The CDR3 length is 14 residues. Germline values: CDR1 MNHEY, CDR2 SVGAGI. V lost 6 bases and J lost 1, with 12 bases in between. The CDR3 coding sequence is TGTGCCAGCAGGCGACTGAGCTTCCAAGAGACCCAGTACTTC. It is translated as CASRRLSFQETQYF.

This clone has a single count. This chain links TRBV2 with TRBJ2-3; no clear D. The V end lost 8 bases, the J end lost 1 base, and 13 bases lay between the germline ends. CDR3 length: 14 residues. Germline CDR1 SNHLY, CDR2 FYNNEI. The CDR3 DNA is TGTGCCAGCCAAGTACTGCGCCGCACAGATACGCAGTATTTT. Translated: CASQVLRRTDTQYF.